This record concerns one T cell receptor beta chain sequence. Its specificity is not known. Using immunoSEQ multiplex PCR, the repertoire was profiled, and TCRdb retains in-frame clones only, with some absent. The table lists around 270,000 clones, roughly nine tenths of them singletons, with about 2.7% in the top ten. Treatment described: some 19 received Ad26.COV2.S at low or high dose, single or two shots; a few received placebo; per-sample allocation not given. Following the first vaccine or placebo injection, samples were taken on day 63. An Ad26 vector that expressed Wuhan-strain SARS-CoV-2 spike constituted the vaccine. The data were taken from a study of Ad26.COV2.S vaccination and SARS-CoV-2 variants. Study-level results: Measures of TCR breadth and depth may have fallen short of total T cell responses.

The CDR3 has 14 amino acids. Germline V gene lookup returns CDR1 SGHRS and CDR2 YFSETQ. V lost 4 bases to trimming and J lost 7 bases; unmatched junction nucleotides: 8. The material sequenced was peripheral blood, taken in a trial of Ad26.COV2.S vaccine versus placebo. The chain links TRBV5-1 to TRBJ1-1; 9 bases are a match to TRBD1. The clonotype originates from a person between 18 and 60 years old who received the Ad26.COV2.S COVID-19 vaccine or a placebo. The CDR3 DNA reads TGCGCCAGCAGCCGGGGACAGGGACAGGGTGAAGCTTTCTTT. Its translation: CASSRGQGQGEAFF.